This paragraph reports one TCR beta chain. This entry is derived from a study of control samples from healthy donors and cancer patients. The method was immunoSEQ multiplex PCR; TCRdb's version includes in-frame clones alone and lacks a portion of them. The sample holds about 94,000 clones, about nine tenths seen once. CDR3 size: 16 residues. Germline values: CDR1 SGHVS, CDR2 FQNEAQ. The V gene lost 3 bases and the J gene lost 3 bases, with 17 bases spanning the gap. The chain employs TRBV7-8 and TRBJ2-5; D assignment may be TRBD1 or TRBD2 (7 bases each). The sample taken for sequencing was blood. This TCR was sampled from a woman aged 18-29 years in good health. The chain's CDR3 is CASSLVPRGGEETQYF. The CDR3 DNA follows: TGTGCCAGCAGCTTGGTCCCCAGGGGGGGAGAAGAGACCCAGTACTTC.